This TCR beta chain came from a study of cytomegalovirus exposure and HLA in healthy donors. 13 Jbeta primers and 60 Vbeta primers were used for the PCR. Some clones are missing from TCRdb's copy, which holds only in-frame ones; the method was immunoSEQ multiplex PCR. The sample has about 57,000 clones; roughly 80% are singletons. Study-wide results and limits: Among TCR beta chains, those listed as cytomegalovirus-associated numbered under 200.

J was trimmed by 1 base and V by 3 bases; bases with no gene match: 6. Looked up from germline, CDR1 is SEHNR and CDR2 is FQNEAQ (reference sequence). CDR3 length: 16 residues. Notes on this clone: Antigen: not known.

This sequence joins TRBV7-9 and TRBJ1-1, with 9 positions matching TRBD1. The sequenced sample consisted of PBMCs. The sequence came from a woman aged 30 to 39 in good health and CMV-seronegative. The CDR3 nucleotides read TGTGCCAGCAGCTTGGACAGGGGTGGAGGGAACACTGAAGCTTTCTTT. It yields the protein CASSLDRGGGNTEAFF.